This TCR beta chain is from a study of early T cells in non-severe SARS-CoV-2 infection. Study overall: RNA in bulk from unsorted whole blood was sequenced, and chains were unpaired.

Germline CDR1 and CDR2: SGHRS and YFSETQ. Unmatched junction bases numbered 5, after V lost 0 bases and J lost 4 bases. There are 15 residues in the CDR3. In this sample, this clonotype turned up many times. What it binds is not known. Each cDNA molecule carried a unique molecular identifier. MiXCR, applied by TCRdb to the 5' RACE reads, yields one record per CDR3 protein. This sample has 85,000 to 100,000 distinct CDR3 sequences, with 9.5% to 11% found just once. Regarding the study as a whole: VDJdb matching, biased toward anti-spike CD8 responses, missed private and CD4 specificities.

The clonotype originates from an adult who was a healthcare worker with PCR-confirmed SARS-CoV-2 infection or an uninfected control (not recorded which). The J gene is TRBJ1-1, the V gene TRBV5-1, with 8 bases lining up with TRBD1. The sequenced sample consisted of whole blood. The CDR3: CASSLEGQEGTEAFF. In nucleotides, the CDR3 is TGCGCCAGCAGCTTGGAGGGACAGGAGGGCACTGAAGCTTTCTTT.